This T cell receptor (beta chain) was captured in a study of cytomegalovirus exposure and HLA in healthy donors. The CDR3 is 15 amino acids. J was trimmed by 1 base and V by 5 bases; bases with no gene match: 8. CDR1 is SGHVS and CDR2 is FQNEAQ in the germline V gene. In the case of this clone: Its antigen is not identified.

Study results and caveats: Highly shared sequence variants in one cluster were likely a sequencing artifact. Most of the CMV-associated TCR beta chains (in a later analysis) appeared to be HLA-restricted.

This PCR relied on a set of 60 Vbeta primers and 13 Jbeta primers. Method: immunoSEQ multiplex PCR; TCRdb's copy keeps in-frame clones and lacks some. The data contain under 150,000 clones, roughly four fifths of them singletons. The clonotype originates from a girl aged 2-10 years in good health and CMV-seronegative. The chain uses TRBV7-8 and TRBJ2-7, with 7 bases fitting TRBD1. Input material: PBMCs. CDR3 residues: CASSLRSGGSYEQYF. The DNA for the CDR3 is TGTGCCAGCAGCCTCCGGTCAGGGGGTTCCTACGAGCAGTACTTC.